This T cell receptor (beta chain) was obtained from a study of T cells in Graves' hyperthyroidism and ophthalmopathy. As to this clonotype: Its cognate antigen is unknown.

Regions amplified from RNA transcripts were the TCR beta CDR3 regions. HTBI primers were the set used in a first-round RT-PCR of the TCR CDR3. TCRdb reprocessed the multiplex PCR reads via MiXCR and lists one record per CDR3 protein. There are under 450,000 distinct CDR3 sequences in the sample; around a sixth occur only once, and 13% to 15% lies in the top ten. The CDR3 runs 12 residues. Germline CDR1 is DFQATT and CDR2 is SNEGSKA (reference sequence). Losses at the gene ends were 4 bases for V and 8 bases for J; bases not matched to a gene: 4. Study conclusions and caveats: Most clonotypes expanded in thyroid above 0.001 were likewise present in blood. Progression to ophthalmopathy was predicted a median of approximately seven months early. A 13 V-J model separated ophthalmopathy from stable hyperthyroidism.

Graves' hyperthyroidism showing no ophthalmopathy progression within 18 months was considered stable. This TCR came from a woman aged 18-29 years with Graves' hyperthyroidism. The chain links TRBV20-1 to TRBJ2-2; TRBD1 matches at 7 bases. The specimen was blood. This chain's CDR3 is CSANRGRGELFF. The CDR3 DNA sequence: TGCAGTGCTAACAGGGGTAGGGGGGAGCTGTTTTTT.